This T cell receptor (beta chain) was found in a study of blood T cell repertoires in COVID-19. Study at large: Acute and convalescent COVID-19 specimens originated in the United States, Italy and Spain. T cells, B-cell-depleted T cells, or PBMCs supplied cDNA or gDNA.

In the original workflow: Amplification from reference gene primers served as the basis for estimated nucleated cell counts. TCRdb's copy holds only in-frame clones and misses some; the assay was immunoSEQ multiplex PCR. Clone size and V and J calls were adopted from that table, with D and trimming inferred from the DNA. Of 190,000 or so clones in the sample, 89% were seen once. This TCR was recovered from a man aged 40-50 years with acute or convalescent COVID-19. Source material: peripheral blood.

CDR3 loop: CASSTRDRGRSAEAFF. CDR3 in DNA: TGTGCCAGTAGTACCCGGGACAGGGGGAGGAGCGCTGAAGCTTTCTTT. The chain recombines TRBV19 with TRBJ1-1, with TRBD1 matching 11 bases. Losses at the gene ends were 4 bases for V and 6 bases for J; bases not matched to a gene: 10. The length of the CDR3 is 16 residues. Germline lookup yields CDR1 LNHDA and CDR2 SQIVND (reference sequence).